Sequencing of this T cell receptor beta chain was carried out in a study of beta chain features in type 1 diabetes. Study-wide results and caveats: Junctions at VDJ sites from type 1 diabetes patients had fewer insertions and more deletions. TCRB CDR3 length was moderately but significantly reduced in all four CD4+ subsets of Type 1 diabetes patients.

The CDR3 loop spans 14 amino acids. Deletions cut 8 bases from V and 3 bases from J, with 16 bases between. The germline V gene encodes CDR1 SNHLY and CDR2 FYNNEI. A few counts support this clone. Antigen: not known. The isolated RNA, all of it, was reverse transcribed, so expressed TCRB transcripts were what got sequenced. Assay used: immunoSEQ multiplex PCR; TCRdb lists only in-frame clones, some missing. Of roughly 150,000 clones in the sample, around 7.9% were seen once. Each sorted fraction was over 95% pure. The sample comprised central memory CD4+ T cells from blood. This TCR was sampled from a man between 18 and 35 years old with type 1 diabetes. This sequence joins TRBV2 and TRBJ2-5, with D possibly TRBD1 on 6 matching bases. CDR3 sequence (DNA): TGTGCCAGCTCGGGATTCACAGGGAAAGAGACCCAGTACTTC. Translated: CASSGFTGKETQYF.